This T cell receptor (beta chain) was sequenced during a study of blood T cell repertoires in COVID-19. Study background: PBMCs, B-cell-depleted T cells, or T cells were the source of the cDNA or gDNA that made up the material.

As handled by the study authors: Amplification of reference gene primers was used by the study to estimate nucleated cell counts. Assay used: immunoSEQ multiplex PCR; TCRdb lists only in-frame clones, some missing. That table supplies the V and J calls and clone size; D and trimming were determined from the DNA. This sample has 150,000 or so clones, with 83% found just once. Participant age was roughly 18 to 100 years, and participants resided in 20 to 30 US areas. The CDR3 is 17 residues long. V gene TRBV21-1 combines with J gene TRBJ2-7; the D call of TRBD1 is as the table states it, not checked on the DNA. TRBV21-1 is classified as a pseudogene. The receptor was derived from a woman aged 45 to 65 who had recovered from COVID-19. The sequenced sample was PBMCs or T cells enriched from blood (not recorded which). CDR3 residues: CASSTSKERDRGPEQYV. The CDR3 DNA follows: TGTGCCAGCAGCACTTCTAAGGAGAGAGACAGGGGACCCGAGCAGTACGTC.